Below, 2 T cell receptor beta chains from the same sample are listed, as sequenced in a study of cytomegalovirus exposure and HLA in healthy donors. Researchers ran the PCR with 60 Vbeta and 13 Jbeta primers. Sequenced by immunoSEQ multiplex PCR; TCRdb stores in-frame clones only, minus some. The sample contains 150,000 to 200,000 clones, 70% to 80% of which appear only once. Material for sequencing was PBMCs. The receptors were gathered from a woman younger than 45 in good health and CMV-seropositive.

J is TRBJ2-2 and V is TRBV19, with TRBD2 matching 8 bases. The CDR3 loop spans 14 amino acids. V shed 8 bases, J shed 5 bases, and the junction held 7 bases outside the gene matches. Germline V gives CDR1 LNHDA, CDR2 SQIVND (reference sequence). The DNA for the CDR3 is TGTGCCAGTCTGAGTAGCGGGGAGACCGGGGAGCTGTTTTTT. Translating gives CASLSSGETGELFF.

A single count supports this clone. The V and J genes are TRBV2 and TRBJ2-5, with 11 bases that match TRBD2. V gave up 3 bases and J gave up 6 bases; unmatched junction bases: 9. The CDR3 is 16 residues long. CDR1 and CDR2 from the germline V gene are SNHLY and FYNNEI. The CDR3 DNA is TGTGCCAGCAGTGACAGCCTAGCGGGAGGTAGAAAGACCCAGTACTTC. This sequence encodes CASSDSLAGGRKTQYF.